A selection of T cell receptor beta chains follows, all from one sample in a study of blood T cell repertoires in COVID-19. Libraries were prepared by immunoSEQ multiplex PCR; TCRdb keeps only in-frame clonotypes and omits some of them. This table holds fewer than 65,000 clones, 80% to 90% found once. Input material: peripheral blood. The receptors here all came from a woman aged 60-75 years with COVID-19, enrolled during active disease. The CDR3 runs from the conserved cysteine through the conserved F or W. A D gene is named only where the DNA matches it firmly. Size tells how often a clone was seen (once, few, many) or the class of an expanded clone, and some rows leave it out.

TRBJ2-7 TRBV6-2/TRBV6-3 TRBD2 . CASSYSSSGRGPYEQYF TGTGCCAGCAGTTACTCCAGTAGCGGGAGGGGTCCCTACGAGCAGTACTTC
TRBJ1-3 TRBV9 . . CASSVGPPGLVSGNTIYF TGTGCCAGCAGCGTTGGCCCCCCAGGGCTCGTCTCTGGAAACACCATATATTTT
TRBJ2-5 TRBV24-1 TRBD2 . CATSDGLAGELWETQYF TGTGCCACCAGTGATGGACTAGCGGGAGAGTTGTGGGAGACCCAGTACTTC
TRBJ1-3 TRBV19 . few CASSASGGNTIYF TGTGCCAGTAGTGCCTCAGGGGGAAACACCATATATTTT
TRBJ1-1 TRBV23-1 . . CASSQLTGGAFF TGCGCCAGCAGTCAATTAACGGGGGGAGCTTTCTTT
TRBJ2-3 TRBV10-3 TRBD2 . CAMAGLAGGADTQYF TGTGCCATGGCAGGGCTAGCGGGAGGGGCAGATACGCAGTATTTT
TRBJ1-6 TRBV30 TRBD1 few CAWRQGPNSPLHF TGTGCCTGGCGACAGGGACCTAATTCACCCCTCCACTTT
TRBJ1-1 TRBV19 TRBD1 . CASSIDLPGQRNAFF TGTGCCAGTAGTATAGATCTCCCGGGACAGCGTAACGCTTTCTTT
TRBJ1-4 TRBV7-2 . . CASSLGLGGADEKLFF TGTGCCAGCAGCTTAGGTCTAGGGGGGGCTGATGAAAAACTGTTTTTT
TRBJ1-1 TRBV3-1/TRBV3-2 . . CASSQALLSEAFF TGTGCCAGCAGCCAAGCGTTATTGTCTGAAGCTTTCTTT
TRBJ1-3 TRBV2 TRBD1 . CASSESRQGTIYF TGTGCCAGCAGTGAGTCTAGACAGGGGACCATATATTTT
TRBJ2-1 TRBV4-2 . . CASSQAGVGAEQFF TGTGCCAGCAGCCAAGCGGGAGTCGGGGCTGAGCAGTTCTTC
TRBJ2-7 TRBV11-3 TRBD2 . CASSLGSSGVYEQYF TGTGCCAGCAGCTTAGGGTCTAGCGGGGTCTACGAGCAGTACTTC
TRBJ1-2 TRBV18 . once CASSLVRDYGYTF TGTGCCAGCTCACTCGTCCGGGACTACGGCTACACCTTC
TRBJ2-1 TRBV10-2 . . CASSEGPEGNEQFF TGCGCCAGCAGTGAGGGACCCGAGGGCAATGAGCAGTTCTTC
TRBJ2-3 TRBV5-8 TRBD1 . CASSLLTGVGTDTQYF TGTGCCAGCAGCTTGCTTACAGGGGTAGGGACAGATACGCAGTATTTT
TRBJ2-7 TRBV5-1 TRBD2 . CASSFTSGSYNEQYF TGCGCCAGCAGCTTTACTAGCGGGAGCTATAACGAGCAGTACTTC
TRBJ1-5 TRBV6-2/TRBV6-3 TRBD1 once CASSYAAGTGYGSNQPQHF TGTGCCAGCAGTTACGCAGCCGGGACAGGGTATGGGAGCAATCAGCCCCAGCATTTT
TRBJ1-2 TRBV7-9 . once CASSSTGNYGYTF TGTGCCAGCAGCTCAACGGGTAACTATGGCTACACCTTC
TRBJ2-5 TRBV5-1 TRBD1 . CASSAQGAGKTQYF TGCGCCAGCAGCGCACAGGGGGCTGGGAAGACCCAGTACTTC
TRBJ2-5 TRBV25-1 TRBD2 once CASSPGLAGEEVETQYF TGTGCCAGCAGCCCGGGACTAGCGGGAGAAGAGGTAGAGACCCAGTACTTC
TRBJ2-1 TRBV11-2 TRBD2 . CASSSLAGAYNEQFF TGTGCCAGCAGCTCCCTAGCGGGGGCCTACAATGAGCAGTTCTTC
TRBJ2-3 TRBV5-6 TRBD1 once CASSSDRVADTQYF TGTGCCAGCAGCTCGGACAGGGTCGCAGATACGCAGTATTTT
TRBJ1-4 TRBV15 TRBD1 . CATSRQGISTNEKLFF TGTGCCACCAGCCGACAGGGGATATCAACTAATGAAAAACTGTTTTTT
TRBJ1-3 TRBV7-2 TRBD1 . CASSQGQGKNTIYF TGTGCCAGCAGCCAGGGACAGGGTAAAAACACCATATATTTT